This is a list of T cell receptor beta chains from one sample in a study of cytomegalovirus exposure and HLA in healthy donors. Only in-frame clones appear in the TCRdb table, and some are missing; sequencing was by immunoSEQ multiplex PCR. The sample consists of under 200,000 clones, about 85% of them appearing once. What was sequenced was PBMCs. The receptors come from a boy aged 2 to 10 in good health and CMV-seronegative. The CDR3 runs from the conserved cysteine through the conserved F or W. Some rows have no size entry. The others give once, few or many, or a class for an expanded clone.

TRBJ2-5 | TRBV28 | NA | CASSRGREETQYF
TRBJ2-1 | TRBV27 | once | CASSLIGAGAYNEQFF
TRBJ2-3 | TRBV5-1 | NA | CASSPLATDTQYF
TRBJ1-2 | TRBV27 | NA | CASSRGTALYGYTF
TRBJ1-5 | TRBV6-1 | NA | CASSARDRDNQPQHF
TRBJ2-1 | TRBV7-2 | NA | CASSPVAGSYNEQFF
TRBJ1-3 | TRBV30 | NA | CAWTPGEGDSGNTIYF
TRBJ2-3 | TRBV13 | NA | CASTPSAGTDTQYF
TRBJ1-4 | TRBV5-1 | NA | CASTLGNWSRLEKLFF
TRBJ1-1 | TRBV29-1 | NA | CSVERRFRAEAFF
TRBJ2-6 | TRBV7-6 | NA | CASSPRAGGSSGANVLTF
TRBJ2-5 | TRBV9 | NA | CASSEGQRETQYF